These 17 T cell receptor beta chains originate from one sample sequenced in a study of cytomegalovirus exposure and HLA in healthy donors. PCR used 60 Vbeta primers and 13 Jbeta primers. Clones were read by immunoSEQ multiplex PCR, and TCRdb kept only the in-frame ones, dropping some. This table holds a few hundred thousand clones, over 75% found once. The sequenced sample was PBMCs. These receptors originate from a girl aged 2-15 years in good health and CMV-seronegative.

The chain recombines TRBV2 with TRBJ2-3, with TRBD2 matching 7 bases. Germline values: CDR1 SNHLY, CDR2 FYNNEI. The CDR3 loop spans 14 amino acids. With 8 bases clipped from V and 1 base from J, the junction kept 6 bases outside the gene matches. DNA of the CDR3: TGTGCCAGCGGGGGAGGGCCAGGCACAGATACGCAGTATTTT. Translation gives CASGGGPGTDTQYF.

The chain recombines TRBV5-1 with TRBJ1-1; 8 nucleotides line up with TRBD1. Germline CDR1 SGHRS, CDR2 YFSETQ. Trimming removed 9 bases from V and 1 base from J; junction bases left unmatched: 5. CDR3 length equals 13 residues. The DNA for the CDR3 is TGCGCCACTAAAACAGGGGGGAACACTGAAGCTTTCTTT. It is translated as CATKTGGNTEAFF.

This clone was seen only once. The V call is TRBV5-4, the J call TRBJ2-5, with a tentative D call TRBD2 (6 bases). Germline V CDR1 and CDR2: SGHNT, YYREEE (reference sequence). Trimming took off 2 bases at V and 5 bases at J, with 13 bases between the two ends. CDR3 length equals 14 residues. CDR3 in amino acids: CASSFSGASETQYF. Written as DNA, the CDR3 is TGTGCCAGCAGCTTTTCGGGAGCTTCGGAGACCCAGTACTTC.

V and J are TRBV12-5 and TRBJ1-2; 8 nucleotides line up with TRBD1. This CDR3 region has 13 residues. Germline-derived CDR1 and CDR2 are LGHNT and FRNRAP. Trimming cost V 3 bases and J 8 bases; bases outside gene matches: 5. CDR3: CASGFGQGEGYTF. CDR3 sequence (DNA): TGTGCTAGTGGTTTCGGACAGGGAGAAGGCTACACCTTC.

This clone was seen a handful of times. The chain links TRBV7-6 to TRBJ2-7; TRBD2 matches 9 bases. Germline CDR1 and CDR2: SGHVS and FNYEAQ. V lost 5 bases to trimming and J lost 4 bases; unmatched junction nucleotides: 12. This CDR3 is 16 amino acids long. This chain's CDR3 is CASSPRGAGGRYEQYF. The CDR3 DNA sequence: TGTGCCAGCAGCCCCCGTGGGGCGGGGGGGCGATACGAGCAGTACTTC.

V gene TRBV10-1 combines with J gene TRBJ1-2, with 9 nucleotides matching TRBD1. CDR1 and CDR2 from the germline V gene are WNHNN and SYGVQD (reference sequence). The CDR3 is 20 amino acids. The V and J ends lost 0 bases and 0 bases, in that order; junction bases with no gene match: 14. DNA for the CDR3: TGCGCCAGCAGTGAGTCTAGGGACAGGGTATTGTGGTCGGCTAACTATGGCTACACCTTC. Translating gives CASSESRDRVLWSANYGYTF.

This chain joins TRBV4-2 and TRBJ2-3; a possible D gene is TRBD2 (5 bases). Trimming cost V 5 bases and J 0 bases, with 21 bases left between them. The V gene's germline CDR1 is LGHNA and CDR2 YNFKEQ. There are 18 residues in the CDR3. The CDR3 region is CASSLGVGEGTSTDTQYF. Here the CDR3 DNA reads TGTGCCAGCAGCTTAGGAGTTGGTGAGGGTACGAGCACAGATACGCAGTATTTT.

This clone turned up a few times. The rearrangement links TRBV19 to TRBJ1-1; TRBD1 matches at 7 bases. The germline CDR1 and CDR2 sequences are LNHDA and SQIVND (reference sequence). The CDR3 runs 12 residues. Losses at the gene ends were 7 bases for V and 8 bases for J; bases not matched to a gene: 7. CDR3 DNA sequence: TGTGCCAGTACGGAACAGGGGTTAGAAGCTTTCTTT. Protein product: CASTEQGLEAFF.

This clone was seen once. CDR3 sequence reads: CASSPSVYEQYF. The DNA for the CDR3 is TGTGCCAGCTCACCGTCTGTCTACGAGCAGTACTTC. The rearrangement joins TRBV18 to TRBJ2-7; D unclear. From germline, CDR1 is KGHSH and CDR2 LQKENI. Trimming removed 3 bases at V and 3 bases at J, with 6 bases between. There are 12 residues in the CDR3.

J is TRBJ2-5 and V is TRBV23-1; no definite D call. TRBV23-1 is an open reading frame whose function is uncertain. The length of the CDR3 is 11 residues. Trimming pared 5 bases from V and 5 bases from J, leaving 6 bases between. Here the CDR3 reads CASSTEETQYF. For the CDR3, the DNA is TGCGCCAGCAGTACCGAGGAGACCCAGTACTTC.

J is TRBJ2-7 and V is TRBV9, with D uncertain. The CDR3 is made up of 13 amino acids. CDR1 SGDLS and CDR2 YYNGEE come from the germline V gene. Trimming shortened V by 1 base and J by 11 bases, and 16 bases separated the two germline ends. CDR3 residues: CASSVTSDPPKYF. In DNA, the CDR3 is TGTGCCAGCAGCGTAACCTCAGATCCTCCGAAGTACTTC.

This sequence joins TRBV5-4 and TRBJ2-1; TRBD1 might be the D (6 bases). The CDR3 consists of 18 residues. Trimming took 2 bases from V and 5 from J, leaving 23 bases between them. Germline V gene data show CDR1 as SGHNT and CDR2 as YYREEE (reference sequence). CDR3 coding DNA: TGTGCCAGCAGCTTCTCCACGAACGCCCCGGGACATAACAATGAGCAGTTCTTC. Amino acid sequence: CASSFSTNAPGHNNEQFF.

The V call is TRBV4-2, the J call TRBJ2-7; D is undetermined. CDR1 is LGHNA, CDR2 YNFKEQ, per germline. The CDR3 extends over 15 amino acids. Between the trimmed V and J ends, which lost 1 base and 3 bases, there was a span of 13 bases. CDR3 sequence reads: CASSQALSNLYEQYF. CDR3 coding DNA: TGTGCCAGCAGCCAAGCACTAAGCAACCTCTACGAGCAGTACTTC.

The chain links TRBV7-2 to TRBJ2-7; D may be TRBD2 (6 bases). The CDR3 covers 16 residues. V shed 3 bases and J shed 0 bases, with 15 bases lying between them. CDR1 is SGHTA, CDR2 FQGNSA, per germline. CDR3 residues: CASSFLGGESSYEQYF. CDR3 coding DNA: TGTGCCAGCAGCTTCCTCGGAGGGGAATCCTCCTACGAGCAGTACTTC. Full variable domain (rest looked up from reference TRBV7-2 and TRBJ2-7): GAGVSQSPSNKVTEKGKDVELRCDPISGHTALYWYRQSLGQGLEFLIYFQGNSAPDKSGLPSDRFSAERTGGSVSTLTIQRTQQEDSAVYLCASSFLGGESSYEQYFGPGTRLTVT.

V and J are TRBV4-1 and TRBJ1-1; D not certain. V was clipped by 1 base and J by 8 bases, with 17 bases between them. This CDR3 is 15 amino acids long. Germline loops: CDR1 MGHRA, CDR2 YSYEKL. CDR3 bases: TGCGCCAGCAGCCAAGCCGTTGCGGGAGGTTCAGAAGCTTTCTTT. Its translation is CASSQAVAGGSEAFF.

J is TRBJ2-5 and V is TRBV7-7, with D possibly being TRBD1 (6 bases). V was clipped by 4 bases and J by 3 bases, with 12 bases between them. The CDR3 covers 14 residues. Germline V gene data show CDR1 as SSHAT and CDR2 as FNYEAQ (reference sequence). CDR3 residues: CASSSTRTEETQYF. The CDR3 coding sequence is TGTGCCAGCAGCTCAACTAGGACAGAAGAGACCCAGTACTTC.

The V call is TRBV5-6, the J call TRBJ1-2; TRBD1 matches at 8 bases. The germline V gene encodes CDR1 SGHDT and CDR2 YYEEEE. CDR3 size: 13 residues. The J segment lost 8 bases and the V segment lost 3 bases, leaving 6 bases of the junction unmatched. This CDR3 is CASSWGQEEGYTF. DNA of the CDR3: TGTGCCAGCAGCTGGGGACAGGAGGAGGGCTACACCTTC.